A single sample gave rise to the 15 T cell receptor beta chains below, sequenced in a study of blood T cell repertoires in COVID-19. TCRdb keeps only in-frame clones here, not all; method: immunoSEQ multiplex PCR. This sample has 150,000 to 200,000 clones, with around 82% found just once. The sample comprised peripheral blood. The receptors stem from a middle-aged woman with COVID-19, enrolled during active disease.

The gene calls are TRBV24-1 and TRBJ1-5; tentative D call: TRBD1 (5 bases). Germline V gives CDR1 KGHDR, CDR2 SFDVKD. The CDR3 extends over 14 amino acids. The V end lost 4 bases, the J end lost 3 bases, and 9 bases lay between the germline ends. CDR3 sequence (DNA): TGTGCCACCAGTGACGCAGGGTCCAATCAGCCCCAGCATTTT. Translated, it gives CATSDAGSNQPQHF.

V is TRBV6-5 and J is TRBJ1-2; 8 bases map to TRBD1. V shed 6 bases, J shed 7 bases, and the junction held 7 bases outside the gene matches. Germline values: CDR1 MNHEY, CDR2 SVGAGI. This CDR3 region has 13 residues. The CDR3 DNA is TGTGCCAGCAGGAGGGGGACAGGTGGTGGCTACACCTTC. Residues: CASRRGTGGGYTF.

This clone was recorded a few times. The rearrangement uses TRBV7-9 and TRBJ2-1; D gene uncertain. Germline-derived CDR1 and CDR2 are SEHNR and FQNEAQ (reference sequence). With 2 bases removed from V and 2 bases from J, the gap between germline ends came to 16 bases. This CDR3 is 17 amino acids long. The CDR3 protein is CASSLYLSFEAYNEQFF. The CDR3 DNA sequence: TGTGCCAGCAGCTTATACTTGTCATTTGAGGCCTACAATGAGCAGTTCTTC.

The rearrangement links TRBV3-1 (or the pseudogene TRBV3-2) to TRBJ1-3; 8 bases line up with TRBD1. The junction had 8 bases not matched to a gene; V was cut back by 2 bases and J by 5 bases. Germline values: CDR1 LGHDT, CDR2 YNNKEL (reference sequence). There are 16 residues in the CDR3. The DNA for the CDR3 is TGTGCCAGCAGCCAAAACCCGGGGACAGGCCGAAACACCATATATTTT. Its protein product is CASSQNPGTGRNTIYF.

The chain carries TRBV10-3 and TRBJ1-6; 8 bases line up with TRBD1. CDR3 length: 14 residues. V lost 6 bases to trimming and J lost 5 bases; unmatched junction nucleotides: 3. Germline CDR1 reads ENHRY; CDR2 reads SYGVKD. The CDR3: CAIRGQGDNSPLHF. CDR3 bases: TGTGCCATCAGAGGACAGGGCGATAATTCACCCCTCCACTTT.

Worth noting for this clone: A read error may account for a junction end that differs from germline. The genes are TRBV7-2 and TRBJ2-7; D is uncertain. Germline lookup yields CDR1 SGHTA and CDR2 FQGNSA. The CDR3 extends over 12 amino acids. In DNA form, the CDR3 reads TGTGCCAGCAGCGGCGACTCCAACGAGCAGTACTTC. This gives the protein CASSGDSNEQYF. Filled out from reference TRBV7-2 and TRBJ2-7, the complete variable domain reads GAGVSQSPSNKVTEKGKDVELRCDPISGHTALYWYRQSLGQGLEFLIYFQGNSAPDKSGLPSDRFSAERTGGSVSTLTIQRTQQEDSAVYLCASSGDSNEQYFGPGTRLTVT.

The CDR3 nucleotides read TGTGCCAGCAGTTACAGGGAGGATGAGCAGTTCTTC. Translated, it gives CASSYREDEQFF. The rearrangement joins TRBV6-5 to TRBJ2-1, with D perhaps TRBD2 (6 bases). CDR3 length: 12 amino acids. The germline gives CDR1 MNHEY, CDR2 SVGAGI. The V gene lost 2 bases and the J gene lost 8 bases, with 7 bases spanning the gap.

The count of this clone is one. This chain connects TRBV10-3 to TRBJ1-5; D is unclear. Germline V lookup: CDR1 ENHRY, CDR2 SYGVKD. V shed 6 bases and J shed 2 bases, with 14 bases lying between them. The CDR3 consists of 15 residues. This CDR3 is CAIRPDGGGNQPQHF. In nucleotides, the CDR3 is TGTGCCATCAGACCGGACGGAGGCGGCAATCAGCCCCAGCATTTT.

The V call is TRBV29-1, the J call TRBJ1-1; 7 nucleotides match TRBD1. In germline, CDR1 is SQVTM, CDR2 ANQGSEA. The CDR3 is 13 residues long. After removal of 4 bases from V and 0 bases from J, the junction contained 2 bases not matched to a gene. The CDR3, as DNA: TGCAGCGTTGTAAGGGGGCTGAACACTGAAGCTTTCTTT. Its protein is CSVVRGLNTEAFF.

The chain employs TRBV19 and TRBJ2-1; 9 bases map to TRBD2. V was pared by 4 bases and J by 4 bases, with 14 bases of the junction left unmatched. Germline CDR1 LNHDA, CDR2 SQIVND (reference sequence). There are 18 residues in the CDR3. CDR3 nucleotide sequence: TGTGCCAGTAGTAATTCAGCTAGCGGGACACCTGGGTACAATGAGCAGTTCTTC. This codes for CASSNSASGTPGYNEQFF.

The rearrangement joins TRBV18 to TRBJ2-7; D is possibly TRBD2 (6 bases). CDR1 is KGHSH and CDR2 is LQKENI in the germline V gene. There are 14 residues in the CDR3. Trimming pared 3 bases from V and 4 bases from J, leaving 13 bases between. CDR3 sequence reads: CASSPIGSFYEQYV. The CDR3 coding sequence is TGTGCCAGCTCACCGATCGGGAGTTTTTACGAGCAGTACGTC.

The chain carries TRBV18 and TRBJ2-1; D gene ambiguous. The CDR3 loop spans 15 amino acids. V shed 2 bases and J shed 1 base, with 9 bases lying between them. Germline-derived CDR1 and CDR2 are KGHSH and LQKENI. CDR3 DNA: TGTGCCAGCTCACCAATAGCAGTTTCCTACAATGAGCAGTTCTTC. Residues: CASSPIAVSYNEQFF. Using reference TRBV18 and TRBJ2-1 for the parts outside the CDR3, the full variable domain is NAGVMQNPRHLVRRRGQEARLRCSPMKGHSHVYWYRQLPEEGLKFMVYLQKENIIDESGMPKERFSAEFPKEGPSILRIQQVVRGDSAAYFCASSPIAVSYNEQFFGPGTRLTVL.

The rearrangement links TRBV30 to TRBJ2-5, with D perhaps matching TRBD2 (5 bases). V dropped 1 base and J dropped 4 bases, with 7 bases sitting between them. The CDR3 is made up of 12 amino acids. The germline gives CDR1 GTSNPN, CDR2 SVGIG (reference sequence). The CDR3 is CAWSEGRETQYF. CDR3 in DNA: TGTGCCTGGAGTGAAGGGAGAGAGACCCAGTACTTC.

This sequence joins TRBV15 and TRBJ2-5; D uncertain. Germline-derived CDR1 and CDR2 are LNHNV and YYDKDF (reference sequence). The CDR3 has 14 amino acids. Trimming left V 0 bases short and J 7 bases short, with 12 bases between. The CDR3 here is CATSRDTLVGTQYF. DNA of the CDR3: TGTGCCACCAGCAGAGATACCCTAGTCGGGACCCAGTACTTC.

The chain carries TRBV27 and TRBJ2-1; TRBD2 agrees at 7 bases. The CDR3 length is 17 residues. CDR1 and CDR2 (germline): MNHEY, SMNVEV (reference sequence). J gave up 0 bases and V 2 bases, and 7 bases lay outside the gene matches. CDR3 protein: CASSLAPTSSSYNEQFF. The CDR3 bases are TGTGCCAGCAGTTTAGCCCCGACTAGCAGCTCCTACAATGAGCAGTTCTTC.